This TCR beta chain was recovered during a study of T cell changes during pregnancy in multiple sclerosis. TCRdb's copy holds only in-frame clones and misses some; the assay was immunoSEQ multiplex PCR. Found here are around 44,000 clones, around 92% of them singletons; the top ten hold roughly 8.3%. The germline V gene has CDR1 SEHNR and CDR2 FQNEAQ (reference sequence). This CDR3 spans 12 amino acids. The germline V and J ends were trimmed by 7 bases and 7 bases, with 13 bases remaining between them. The TCR comes from a female donor with multiple sclerosis, enrolled in a pregnancy study. The sample consisted of CD8+ T cells from peripheral blood mononuclear cells, taken in the third trimester of pregnancy. This chain connects TRBV7-9 to TRBJ2-5; D remains ambiguous. The CDR3 here is CASTGPTGTQYF. The CDR3 nucleotides read TGTGCCAGCACCGGTCCTACGGGGACCCAGTACTTC.